The rows below give T cell receptor beta chains drawn from one sample of a study of identical twins. TCRdb re-analysed the 5' RACE reads in MiXCR, keeping a single row per CDR3 protein. The table has hundreds of thousands of distinct CDR3 sequences, 8.6% seen once. The same sample was also studied in work on yellow fever vaccine responses in identical twins.

The sequencing input was PBMCs. These receptors were collected from a woman aged 18-29 years in good health. Each CDR3 is given with its conserved first and last residue. A D gene is named only where the DNA matches it firmly. A clone size is listed for some rows: how often the clone was seen (once, few, many), or a class if it is expanded.

cdr3_nt	cdr3_aa	d_call	clone_size	v_call	j_call
TGCGCCAGCAGCCTCAACAGGGCAATGAACACTGAAGCTTTCTTT	CASSLNRAMNTEAFF	.	.	TRBV4-3	TRBJ1-1
TGTGCCAGCAGCCATTCCACTGGCCAACGACCTGAAGCTTTCTTT	CASSHSTGQRPEAFF	.	many	TRBV4-2	TRBJ1-1
TGCAGTGCTAGAGTTCTAAATGTAGCGGGGGCCCTCTACAATGAGCAGTTCTTC	CSARVLNVAGALYNEQFF	TRBD2	few	TRBV20-1	TRBJ2-1
TGCGCCAGCAGCTTGGGACAGTCCGGCGGGGAGCTGTTTTTT	CASSLGQSGGELFF	.	many	TRBV5-1	TRBJ2-2
TGTGCCAGCAGCTTAGACCCTAGCGGGAGAAACCAATGGGATACGCAGTATTTT	CASSLDPSGRNQWDTQYF	TRBD2	.	TRBV7-8	TRBJ2-3
TGTGCCAGCAGCGTTGGGACGGTTATGAACACTGAAGCTTTCTTT	CASSVGTVMNTEAFF	.	few	TRBV9	TRBJ1-1
TGCGCCAGCAGCTCGAGGACAGGGGGCTACGAGCAGTACTTC	CASSSRTGGYEQYF	TRBD1	.	TRBV5-1	TRBJ2-7
TGCAGTGCTAGAGAGGAGACCCAGTACTTC	CSAREETQYF	.	many	TRBV20-1	TRBJ2-5
TGTGCCAGCAGCGCGGCGACTAGCGGGGGCTCCAATGAGCAGTTCTTC	CASSAATSGGSNEQFF	TRBD2	.	TRBV7-8	TRBJ2-1
TGTGCCAGCCGGCCGACAGGGGGAGTTTATGAGCAGTTCTTC	CASRPTGGVYEQFF	TRBD1	.	TRBV6-1	TRBJ2-1
TGTGCCAGCAGCAGATCTAGCGGGGGGGCGAAAGATACGCAGTATTTT	CASSRSSGGAKDTQYF	TRBD2	many	TRBV7-6	TRBJ2-3
TGTGCCAGCACTCTGGGACTAACGAACACCGGGGAGCTGTTTTTT	CASTLGLTNTGELFF	TRBD2	.	TRBV7-8	TRBJ2-2
TGTGCCAGCAGCCAAGTGTTGAGCGGGGGTGGAACCTACGAGCAGTACTTC	CASSQVLSGGGTYEQYF	TRBD2	few	TRBV3-1	TRBJ2-7
TGCAGCGTTGAGGCCGGCACCAGCTCCTACGAGCAGTACTTC	CSVEAGTSSYEQYF	.	many	TRBV29-1	TRBJ2-7
TGTGCCAGCAGTGGGGGACTAGTGATCGCCGAGCAGTTCTTC	CASSGGLVIAEQFF	TRBD2	few	TRBV6-1	TRBJ2-1
TGTGCCAGCAATAACGGAGGGCCCGGGAGAGATACGCAGTATTTT	CASNNGGPGRDTQYF	.	.	TRBV6-1	TRBJ2-3
TGCGCCAGCAGCCAGAGACTAGCGGGAGGGCCCTACGAGCAGTACTTC	CASSQRLAGGPYEQYF	TRBD2	many	TRBV4-3	TRBJ2-7
TGCGCCAGCAGCTTGGGGGGGGAGAGCTCCTACGAGCAGTACTTC	CASSLGGESSYEQYF	.	many	TRBV5-1	TRBJ2-7
TGTGCCAGCAGCCCGGAACGACAATACGAGCAGTACTTC	CASSPERQYEQYF	.	.	TRBV7-2	TRBJ2-7
TGCAGTGCTATCAGCCTCTACAATGAGCAGTTCTTC	CSAISLYNEQFF	.	.	TRBV20-1	TRBJ2-1
TGTGCCAGCACCATCACAAGGGCCCCGAACACCGGGGAGCTGTTTTTT	CASTITRAPNTGELFF	.	.	TRBV6-1	TRBJ2-2
TGTGCCAGCAGCGACCTAGCGACTAGCACAGATACGCAGTATTTT	CASSDLATSTDTQYF	.	.	TRBV6-1	TRBJ2-3
TGTGCCAGCAGCCGGTTTGGGGACCGCGATAACAATGAGCAGTTCTTC	CASSRFGDRDNNEQFF	.	.	TRBV11-1	TRBJ2-1
TGTGCCAGCACCACTCTCTCGAGGACAGGCTCCTACGAGCAGTACTTC	CASTTLSRTGSYEQYF	TRBD1	few	TRBV6-1	TRBJ2-7
TGCAGTGCTAGACTCCCAGATACGCAGTATTTT	CSARLPDTQYF	.	few	TRBV20-1	TRBJ2-3
TGCGCCAGCAGCCAAGATCGACAGGCGAGCTACGAGCAGTACTTC	CASSQDRQASYEQYF	.	.	TRBV4-3	TRBJ2-7
TGCGCCAGCAGCCAAGTGGTACGTGGACCAGGAGGGGATGAGCAGTTCTTC	CASSQVVRGPGGDEQFF	.	.	TRBV4-3	TRBJ2-1
TGTGCCAGCAGCCCTCGACAGGGTATAAGGTACGAGCAGTACTTC	CASSPRQGIRYEQYF	TRBD1	.	TRBV3-1	TRBJ2-7
TGTGCCAGCAGCTTAGCGAGTACGAGCTCCTACAATGAGCAGTTCTTC	CASSLASTSSYNEQFF	.	few	TRBV7-2	TRBJ2-1
TGTGCCAGCAGCTCCGACTGGTCTAACTATGGCTACACCTTC	CASSSDWSNYGYTF	.	.	TRBV7-2	TRBJ1-2
TGTGCCAGCAGCTCCGACCCTCCGTTCTACGAGCAGTACTTC	CASSSDPPFYEQYF	.	many	TRBV12-3/TRBV12-4	TRBJ2-7
TGTGCCTGGAGTGTAAGAAGACAGGCGAATGAAAAACTGTTTTTT	CAWSVRRQANEKLFF	.	.	TRBV30	TRBJ1-4
TGTGCCAGCAGTGGACAGGGGGTCCCTGAAGAGACCCAGTACTTC	CASSGQGVPEETQYF	TRBD1	.	TRBV2	TRBJ2-5